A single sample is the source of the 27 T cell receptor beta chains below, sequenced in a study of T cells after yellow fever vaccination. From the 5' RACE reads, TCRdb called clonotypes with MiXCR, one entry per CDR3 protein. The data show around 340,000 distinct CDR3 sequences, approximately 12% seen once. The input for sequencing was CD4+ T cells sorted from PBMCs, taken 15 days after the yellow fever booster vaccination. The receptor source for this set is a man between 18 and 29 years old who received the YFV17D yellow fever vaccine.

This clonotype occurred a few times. CDR3 bases: TGTGCCATCAGGCTAGCGGGGGGGCAAGAGCAGTACTTC. Encoded protein: CAIRLAGGQEQYF. This chain links TRBV10-3 with TRBJ2-7; the match to TRBD2 covers 12 bases. V shed 6 bases and J 7 bases; nucleotides not matched to a gene: 4. Germline values: CDR1 ENHRY, CDR2 SYGVKD. The CDR3 covers 13 residues.

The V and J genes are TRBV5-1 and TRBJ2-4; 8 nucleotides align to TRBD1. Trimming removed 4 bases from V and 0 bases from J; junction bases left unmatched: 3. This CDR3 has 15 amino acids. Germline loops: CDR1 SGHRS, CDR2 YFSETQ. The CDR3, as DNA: TGCGCCAGCAGCGGACAGGGTTTAGCCAAAAACATTCAGTACTTC. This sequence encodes CASSGQGLAKNIQYF.

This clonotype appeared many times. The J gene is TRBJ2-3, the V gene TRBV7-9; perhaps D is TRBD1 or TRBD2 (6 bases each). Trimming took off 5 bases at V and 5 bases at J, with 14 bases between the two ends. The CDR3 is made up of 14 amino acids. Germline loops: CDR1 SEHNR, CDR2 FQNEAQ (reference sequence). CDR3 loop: CASSPQGGGDTQYF. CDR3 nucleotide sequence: TGTGCCAGCAGCCCACAGGGAGGAGGAGATACGCAGTATTTT. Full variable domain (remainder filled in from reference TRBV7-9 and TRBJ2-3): DTGVSQNPRHKITKRGQNVTFRCDPISEHNRLYWYRQTLGQGPEFLTYFQNEAQLEKSRLLSDRFSAERPKGSFSTLEIQRTEQGDSAMYLCASSPQGGGDTQYFGPGTRLTVL.

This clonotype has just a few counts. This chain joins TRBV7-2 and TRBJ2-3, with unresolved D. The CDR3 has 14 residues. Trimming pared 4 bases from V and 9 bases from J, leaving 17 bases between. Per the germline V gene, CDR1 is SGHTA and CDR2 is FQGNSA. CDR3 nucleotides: TGTGCCAGCAGCTCTGGGATTACACAGATAACGCAGTATTTT. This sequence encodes CASSSGITQITQYF.

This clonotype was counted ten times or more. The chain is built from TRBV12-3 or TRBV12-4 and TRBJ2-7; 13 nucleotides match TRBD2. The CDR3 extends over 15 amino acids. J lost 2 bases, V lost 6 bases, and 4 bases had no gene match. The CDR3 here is CASRSGTSGAYEQYF. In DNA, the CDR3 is TGTGCCAGCAGGTCCGGGACTAGCGGGGCCTACGAGCAGTACTTC.

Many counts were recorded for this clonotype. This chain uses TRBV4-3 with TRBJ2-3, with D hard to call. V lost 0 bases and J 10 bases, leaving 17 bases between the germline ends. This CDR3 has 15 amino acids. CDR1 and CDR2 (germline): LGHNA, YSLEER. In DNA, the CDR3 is TGCGCCAGCAGCCAAGATCATTCTTCGCGTCGGCCGCAGTATTTT. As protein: CASSQDHSSRRPQYF.

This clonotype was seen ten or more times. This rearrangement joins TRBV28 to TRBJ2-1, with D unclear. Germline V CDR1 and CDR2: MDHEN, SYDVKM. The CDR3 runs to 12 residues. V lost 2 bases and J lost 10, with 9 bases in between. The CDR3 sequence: CASSLLGKEQFF. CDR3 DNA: TGTGCCAGCAGTTTACTGGGAAAGGAGCAGTTCTTC.

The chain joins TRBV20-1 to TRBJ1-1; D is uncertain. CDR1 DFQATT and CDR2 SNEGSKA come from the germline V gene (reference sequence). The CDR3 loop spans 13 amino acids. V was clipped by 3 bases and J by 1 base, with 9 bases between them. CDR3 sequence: CSARGAGNTEAFF. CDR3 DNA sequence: TGCAGTGCTAGGGGAGCAGGGAACACTGAAGCTTTCTTT.

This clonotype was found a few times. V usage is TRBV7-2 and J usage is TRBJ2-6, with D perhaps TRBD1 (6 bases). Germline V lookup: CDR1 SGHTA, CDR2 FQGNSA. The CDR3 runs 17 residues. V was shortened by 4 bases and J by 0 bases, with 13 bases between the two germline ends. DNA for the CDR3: TGTGCCAGCAGCTCCGGACAGTATTACTCTGGGGCCAACGTCCTGACTTTC. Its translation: CASSSGQYYSGANVLTF.

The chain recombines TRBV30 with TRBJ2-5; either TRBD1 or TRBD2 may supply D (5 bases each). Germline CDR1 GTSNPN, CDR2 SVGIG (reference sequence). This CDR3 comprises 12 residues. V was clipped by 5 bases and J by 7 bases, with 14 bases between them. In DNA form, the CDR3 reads TGTGCCTGGGAGGTGGGGGAAAGGACCCAGTACTTC. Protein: CAWEVGERTQYF. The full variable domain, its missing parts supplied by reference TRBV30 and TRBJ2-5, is SQTIHQWPATLVQPVGSPLSLECTVEGTSNPNLYWYRQAAGRGLQLLFYSVGIGQISSEVPQNLSASRPQDRQFILSSKKLLLSDSGFYLCAWEVGERTQYFGPGTRLLVL.

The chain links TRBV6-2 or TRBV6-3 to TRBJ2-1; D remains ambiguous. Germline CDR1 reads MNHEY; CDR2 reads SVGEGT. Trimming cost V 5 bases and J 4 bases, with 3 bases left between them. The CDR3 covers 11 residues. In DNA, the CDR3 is TGTGCCAGCAGTAAATACAATGAGCAGTTCTTC. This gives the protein CASSKYNEQFF.

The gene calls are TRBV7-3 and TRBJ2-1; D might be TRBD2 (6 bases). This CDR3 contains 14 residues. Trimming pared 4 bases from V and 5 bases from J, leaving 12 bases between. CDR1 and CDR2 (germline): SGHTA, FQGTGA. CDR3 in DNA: TGTGCCAGCAGCTACGGGCGGGGTGACAATGAGCAGTTCTTC. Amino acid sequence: CASSYGRGDNEQFF. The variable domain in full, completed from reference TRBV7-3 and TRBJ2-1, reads GAGVSQTPSNKVTEKGKYVELRCDPISGHTALYWYRQSLGQGPEFLIYFQGTGAADDSGLPNDRFFAVRPEGSVSTLKIQRTERGDSAVYLCASSYGRGDNEQFFGPGTRLTVL.

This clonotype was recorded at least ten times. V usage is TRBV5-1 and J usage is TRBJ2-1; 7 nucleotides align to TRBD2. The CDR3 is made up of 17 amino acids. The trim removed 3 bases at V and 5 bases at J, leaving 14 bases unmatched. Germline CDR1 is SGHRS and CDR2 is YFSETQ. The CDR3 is CASSSPGTSAGHNEQFF. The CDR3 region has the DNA TGCGCCAGCAGCTCACCGGGCACTAGCGCCGGACACAATGAGCAGTTCTTC.

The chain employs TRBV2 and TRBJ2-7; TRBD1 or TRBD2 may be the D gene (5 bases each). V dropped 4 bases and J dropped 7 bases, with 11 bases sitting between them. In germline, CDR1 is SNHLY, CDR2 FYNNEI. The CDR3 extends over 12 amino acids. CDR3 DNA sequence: TGTGCCAGCAGTGGAGGGGAGCAGGAGCAGTACTTC. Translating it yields CASSGGEQEQYF.

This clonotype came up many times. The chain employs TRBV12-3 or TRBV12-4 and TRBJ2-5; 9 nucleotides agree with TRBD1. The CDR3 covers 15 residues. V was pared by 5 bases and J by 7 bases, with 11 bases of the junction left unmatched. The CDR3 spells CASSPPGTGMGTQYF. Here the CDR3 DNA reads TGTGCCAGCAGTCCACCCGGGACAGGGATGGGGACCCAGTACTTC.

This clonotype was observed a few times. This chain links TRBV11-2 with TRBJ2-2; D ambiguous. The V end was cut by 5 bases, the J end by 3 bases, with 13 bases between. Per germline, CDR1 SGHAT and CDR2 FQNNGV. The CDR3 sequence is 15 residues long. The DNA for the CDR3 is TGTGCCAGCAGCCCCCCCGGGCTCTACACCGGGGAGCTGTTTTTT. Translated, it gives CASSPPGLYTGELFF.

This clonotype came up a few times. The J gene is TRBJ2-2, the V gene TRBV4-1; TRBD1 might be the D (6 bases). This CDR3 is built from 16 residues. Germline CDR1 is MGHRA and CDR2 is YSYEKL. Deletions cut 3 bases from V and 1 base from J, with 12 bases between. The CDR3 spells CASSQGRDKNTGELFF. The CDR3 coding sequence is TGCGCCAGCAGCCAGGGCCGGGACAAGAACACCGGGGAGCTGTTTTTT.

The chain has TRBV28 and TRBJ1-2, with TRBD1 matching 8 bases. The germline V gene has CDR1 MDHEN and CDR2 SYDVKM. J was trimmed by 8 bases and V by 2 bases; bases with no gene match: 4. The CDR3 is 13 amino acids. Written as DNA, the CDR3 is TGTGCCAGCAGTTTACAGGGGGCCAGGGGCTACACCTTC. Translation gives CASSLQGARGYTF.

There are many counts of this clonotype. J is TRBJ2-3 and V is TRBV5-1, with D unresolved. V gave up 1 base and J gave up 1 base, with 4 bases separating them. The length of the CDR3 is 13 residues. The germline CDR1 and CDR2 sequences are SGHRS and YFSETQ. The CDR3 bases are TGCGCCAGCAGCTTGAAGGGCACAGATACGCAGTATTTT. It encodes CASSLKGTDTQYF.

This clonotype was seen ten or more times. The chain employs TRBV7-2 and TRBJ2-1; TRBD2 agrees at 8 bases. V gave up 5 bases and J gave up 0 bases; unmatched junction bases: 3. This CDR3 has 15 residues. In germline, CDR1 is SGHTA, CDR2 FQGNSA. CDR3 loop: CASSLGLDSYNEQFF. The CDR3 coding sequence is TGTGCCAGCAGCCTGGGACTAGACTCCTACAATGAGCAGTTCTTC.

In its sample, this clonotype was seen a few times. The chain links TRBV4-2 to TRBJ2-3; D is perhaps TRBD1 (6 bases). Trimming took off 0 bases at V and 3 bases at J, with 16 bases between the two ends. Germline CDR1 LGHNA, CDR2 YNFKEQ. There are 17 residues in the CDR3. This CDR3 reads CASSQDYGQTLTDTQYF. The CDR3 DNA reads TGTGCCAGCAGCCAAGATTACGGACAGACTTTAACAGATACGCAGTATTTT.

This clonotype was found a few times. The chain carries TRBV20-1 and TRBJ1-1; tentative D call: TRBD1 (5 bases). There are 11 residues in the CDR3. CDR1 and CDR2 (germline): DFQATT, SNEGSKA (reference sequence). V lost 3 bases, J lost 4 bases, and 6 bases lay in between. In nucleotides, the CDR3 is TGCAGTGCTAGTCAGGGCACTGAAGCTTTCTTT. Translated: CSASQGTEAFF.

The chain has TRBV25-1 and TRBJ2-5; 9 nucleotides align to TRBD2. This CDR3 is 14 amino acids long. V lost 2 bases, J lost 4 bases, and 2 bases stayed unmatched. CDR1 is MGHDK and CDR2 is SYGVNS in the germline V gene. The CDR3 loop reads CASSEGGGAETQYF. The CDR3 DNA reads TGTGCCAGCAGTGAAGGCGGGGGGGCAGAGACCCAGTACTTC. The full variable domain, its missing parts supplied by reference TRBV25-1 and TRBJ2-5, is EADIYQTPRYLVIGTGKKITLECSQTMGHDKMYWYQQDPGMELHLIHYSYGVNSTEKGDLSSESTVSRIRTEHFPLTLESARPSHTSQYLCASSEGGGAETQYFGPGTRLLVL.

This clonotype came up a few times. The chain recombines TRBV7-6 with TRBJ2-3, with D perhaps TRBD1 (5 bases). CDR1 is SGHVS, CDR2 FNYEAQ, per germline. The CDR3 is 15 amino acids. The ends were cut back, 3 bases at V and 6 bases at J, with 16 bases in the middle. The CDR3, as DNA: TGTGCCAGCAGCTTGTCCACTTCGCCAGGGGATACGCAGTATTTT. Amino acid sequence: CASSLSTSPGDTQYF.

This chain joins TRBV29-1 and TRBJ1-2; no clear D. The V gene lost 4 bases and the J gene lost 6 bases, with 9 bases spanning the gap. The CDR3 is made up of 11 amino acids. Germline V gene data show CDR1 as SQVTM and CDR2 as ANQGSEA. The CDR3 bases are TGCAGCGTTGGGGAGTCGGATGGCTACACCTTC. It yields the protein CSVGESDGYTF.

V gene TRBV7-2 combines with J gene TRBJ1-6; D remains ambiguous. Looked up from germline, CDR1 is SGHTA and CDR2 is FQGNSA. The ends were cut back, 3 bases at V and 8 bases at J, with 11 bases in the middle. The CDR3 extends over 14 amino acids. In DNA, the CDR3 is TGTGCCAGCAGCTTCTCAGGATCGGATTCACCCCTCCACTTT. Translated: CASSFSGSDSPLHF.

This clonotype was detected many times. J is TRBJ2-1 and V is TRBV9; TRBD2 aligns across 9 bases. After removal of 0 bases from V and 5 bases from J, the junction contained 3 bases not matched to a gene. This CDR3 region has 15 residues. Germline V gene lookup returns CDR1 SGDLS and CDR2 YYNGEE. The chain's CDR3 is CASSVGIAGDNEQFF. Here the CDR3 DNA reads TGTGCCAGCAGCGTAGGAATAGCGGGGGACAATGAGCAGTTCTTC.